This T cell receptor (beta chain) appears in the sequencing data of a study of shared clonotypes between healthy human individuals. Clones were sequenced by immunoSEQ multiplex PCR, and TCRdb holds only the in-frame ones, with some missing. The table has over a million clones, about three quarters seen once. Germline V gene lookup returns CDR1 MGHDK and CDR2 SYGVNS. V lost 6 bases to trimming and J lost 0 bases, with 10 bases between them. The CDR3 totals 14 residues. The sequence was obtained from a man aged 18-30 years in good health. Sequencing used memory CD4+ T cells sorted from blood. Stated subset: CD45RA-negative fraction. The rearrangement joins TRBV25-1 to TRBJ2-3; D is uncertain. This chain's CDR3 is CASRAQISTDTQYF. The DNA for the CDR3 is TGTGCCAGCAGGGCCCAAATTAGCACAGATACGCAGTATTTT. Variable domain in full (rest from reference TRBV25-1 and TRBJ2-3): EADIYQTPRYLVIGTGKKITLECSQTMGHDKMYWYQQDPGMELHLIHYSYGVNSTEKGDLSSESTVSRIRTEHFPLTLESARPSHTSQYLCASRAQISTDTQYFGPGTRLTVL.